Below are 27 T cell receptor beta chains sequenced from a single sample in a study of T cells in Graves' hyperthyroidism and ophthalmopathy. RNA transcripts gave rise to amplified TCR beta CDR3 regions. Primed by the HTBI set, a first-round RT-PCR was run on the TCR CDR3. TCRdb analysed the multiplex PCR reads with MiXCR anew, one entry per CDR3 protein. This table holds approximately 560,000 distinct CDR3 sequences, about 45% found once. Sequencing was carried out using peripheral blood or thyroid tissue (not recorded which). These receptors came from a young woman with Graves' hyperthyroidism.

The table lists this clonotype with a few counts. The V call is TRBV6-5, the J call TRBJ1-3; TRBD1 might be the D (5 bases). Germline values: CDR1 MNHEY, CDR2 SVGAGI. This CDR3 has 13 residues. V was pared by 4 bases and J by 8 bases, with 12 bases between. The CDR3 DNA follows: TGTGCCAGCAGTTGGGACGGGGTGGACACCATATATTTT. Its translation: CASSWDGVDTIYF.

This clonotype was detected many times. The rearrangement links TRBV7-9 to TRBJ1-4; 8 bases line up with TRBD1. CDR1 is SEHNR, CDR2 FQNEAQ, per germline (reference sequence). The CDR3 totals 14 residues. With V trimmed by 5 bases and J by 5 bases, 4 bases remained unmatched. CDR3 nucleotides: TGTGCCAGCAGCCCCGACAGGGGAAATGAAAAACTGTTTTTT. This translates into CASSPDRGNEKLFF. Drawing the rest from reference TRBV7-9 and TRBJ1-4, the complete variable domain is DTGVSQNPRHKITKRGQNVTFRCDPISEHNRLYWYRQTLGQGPEFLTYFQNEAQLEKSRLLSDRFSAERPKGSFSTLEIQRTEQGDSAMYLCASSPDRGNEKLFFGSGTQLSVL.

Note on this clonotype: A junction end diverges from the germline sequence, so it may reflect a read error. CDR3 in DNA: TGTGCCAGCAGTTACTCGCCGGGACGGCCGGAGACCCAGTACTTC. It translates to CASSYSPGRPETQYF. The chain recombines TRBV10-3 with TRBJ2-5; D might be TRBD1 or TRBD2, each matching 5 bases. From germline, CDR1 is ENHRY and CDR2 SYGVKD. The CDR3 is 15 amino acids.

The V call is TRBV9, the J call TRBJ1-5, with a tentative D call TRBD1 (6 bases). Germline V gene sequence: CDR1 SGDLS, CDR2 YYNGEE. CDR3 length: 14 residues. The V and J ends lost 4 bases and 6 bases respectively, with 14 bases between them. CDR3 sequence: CASSPVGGVQPQHF. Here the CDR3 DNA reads TGTGCCAGCAGCCCCGTAGGGGGGGTTCAGCCCCAGCATTTT.

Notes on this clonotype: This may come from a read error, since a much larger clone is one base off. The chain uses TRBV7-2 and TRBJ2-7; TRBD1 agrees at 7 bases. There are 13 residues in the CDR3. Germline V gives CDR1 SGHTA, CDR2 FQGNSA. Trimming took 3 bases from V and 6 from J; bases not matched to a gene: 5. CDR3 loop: CASSFGQACEQYF. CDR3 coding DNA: TGTGCCAGCAGCTTCGGACAGGCTTGCGAGCAGTACTTC.

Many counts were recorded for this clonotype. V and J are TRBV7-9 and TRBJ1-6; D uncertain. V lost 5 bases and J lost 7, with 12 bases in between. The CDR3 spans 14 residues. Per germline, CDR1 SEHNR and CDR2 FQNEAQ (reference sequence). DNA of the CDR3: TGTGCCAGCAGCGACGGGTTACCCAATTCACCCCTCCACTTT. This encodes CASSDGLPNSPLHF.

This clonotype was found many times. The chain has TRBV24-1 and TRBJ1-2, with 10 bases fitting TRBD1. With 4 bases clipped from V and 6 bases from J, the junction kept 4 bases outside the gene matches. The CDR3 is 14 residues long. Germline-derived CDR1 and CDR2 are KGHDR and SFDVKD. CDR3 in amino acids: CATSDPGQGNGYTF. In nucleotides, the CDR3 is TGTGCCACCAGTGACCCGGGACAGGGGAATGGCTACACCTTC.

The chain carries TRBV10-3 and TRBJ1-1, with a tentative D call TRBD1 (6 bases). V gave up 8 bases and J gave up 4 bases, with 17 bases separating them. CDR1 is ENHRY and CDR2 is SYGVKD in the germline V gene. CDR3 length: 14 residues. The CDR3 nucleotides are TGTGCCATCGGGACAATCTCGCCGGGCACTGAAGCTTTCTTT. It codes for CAIGTISPGTEAFF.

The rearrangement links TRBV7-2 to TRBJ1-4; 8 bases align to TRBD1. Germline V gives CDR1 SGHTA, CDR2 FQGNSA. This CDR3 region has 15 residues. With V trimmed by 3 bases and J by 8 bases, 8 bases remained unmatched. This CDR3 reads CASSFNRGWGEKLFF. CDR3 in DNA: TGTGCCAGCAGCTTCAACAGGGGGTGGGGAGAAAAACTGTTTTTT. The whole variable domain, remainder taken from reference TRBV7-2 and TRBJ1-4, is GAGVSQSPSNKVTEKGKDVELRCDPISGHTALYWYRQSLGQGLEFLIYFQGNSAPDKSGLPSDRFSAERTGGSVSTLTIQRTQQEDSAVYLCASSFNRGWGEKLFFGSGTQLSVL.

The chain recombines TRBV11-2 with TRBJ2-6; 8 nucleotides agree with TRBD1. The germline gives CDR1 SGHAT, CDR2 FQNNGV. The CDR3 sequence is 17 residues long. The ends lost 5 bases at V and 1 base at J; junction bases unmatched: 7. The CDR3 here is CASSQTGGRSGANVLTF. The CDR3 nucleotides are TGTGCCAGCAGCCAAACAGGGGGAAGATCTGGGGCCAACGTCCTGACTTTC. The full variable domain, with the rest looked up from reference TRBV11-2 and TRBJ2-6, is EAGVAQSPRYKIIEKRQSVAFWCNPISGHATLYWYQQILGQGPKLLIQFQNNGVVDDSQLPKDRFSAERLKGVDSTLKIQPAKLEDSAVYLCASSQTGGRSGANVLTFGAGSRLTVL.

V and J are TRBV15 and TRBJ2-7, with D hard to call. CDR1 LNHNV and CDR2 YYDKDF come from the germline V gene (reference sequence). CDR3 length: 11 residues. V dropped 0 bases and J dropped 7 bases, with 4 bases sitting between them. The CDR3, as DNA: TGTGCCACCAGCAGAGATAGGGAGCAGTACTTC. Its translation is CATSRDREQYF.

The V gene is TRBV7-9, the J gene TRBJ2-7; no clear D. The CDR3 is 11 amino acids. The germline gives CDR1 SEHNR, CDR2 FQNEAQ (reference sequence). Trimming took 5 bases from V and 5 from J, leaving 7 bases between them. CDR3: CASSAGDEQYF. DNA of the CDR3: TGTGCCAGCAGCGCTGGGGACGAGCAGTACTTC.

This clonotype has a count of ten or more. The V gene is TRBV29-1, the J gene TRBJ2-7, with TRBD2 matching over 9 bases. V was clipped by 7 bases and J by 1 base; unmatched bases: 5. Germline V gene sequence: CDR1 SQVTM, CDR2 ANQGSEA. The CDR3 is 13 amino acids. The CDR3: CSATSGSSYEQYF. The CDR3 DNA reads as TGCAGCGCCACTAGCGGGTCATCCTACGAGCAGTACTTC.

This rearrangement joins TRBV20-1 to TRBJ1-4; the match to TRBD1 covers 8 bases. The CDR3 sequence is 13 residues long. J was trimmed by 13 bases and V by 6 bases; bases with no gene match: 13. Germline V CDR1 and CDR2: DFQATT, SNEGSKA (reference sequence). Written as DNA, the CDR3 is TGCAGTGCGCCCGACAGGGGTGGAGAAGGACTGTTTTTT. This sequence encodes CSAPDRGGEGLFF.

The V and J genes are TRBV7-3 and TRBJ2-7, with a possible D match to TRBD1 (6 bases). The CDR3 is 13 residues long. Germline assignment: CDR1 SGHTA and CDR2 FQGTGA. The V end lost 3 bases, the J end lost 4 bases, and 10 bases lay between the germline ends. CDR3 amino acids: CASSFLQGYEQYF. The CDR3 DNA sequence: TGTGCCAGCAGCTTCTTACAGGGTTACGAGCAGTACTTC.

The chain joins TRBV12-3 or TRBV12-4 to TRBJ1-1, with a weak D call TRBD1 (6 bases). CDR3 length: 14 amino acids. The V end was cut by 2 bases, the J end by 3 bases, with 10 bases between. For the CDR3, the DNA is TGTGCCAGCAGTTTATTTCACAGGGACACTGAAGCTTTCTTT. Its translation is CASSLFHRDTEAFF.

CDR3 coding DNA: TGTGCCAGCAGCCCAAACCCAAATAATTCACCCCTCCACTTT. It specifies CASSPNPNNSPLHF. The rearrangement joins TRBV9 to TRBJ1-6; D gene uncertain. The V end lost 4 bases, the J end lost 5 bases, and 10 bases lay between the germline ends. In germline, CDR1 is SGDLS, CDR2 YYNGEE. This CDR3 is built from 14 residues.

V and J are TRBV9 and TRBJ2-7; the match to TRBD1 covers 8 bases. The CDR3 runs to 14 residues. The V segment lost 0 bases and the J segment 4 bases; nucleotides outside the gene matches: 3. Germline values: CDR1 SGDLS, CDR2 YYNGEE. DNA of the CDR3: TGTGCCAGCAGCGTAGTTACAGGGGGGTACGAGCAGTACTTC. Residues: CASSVVTGGYEQYF.

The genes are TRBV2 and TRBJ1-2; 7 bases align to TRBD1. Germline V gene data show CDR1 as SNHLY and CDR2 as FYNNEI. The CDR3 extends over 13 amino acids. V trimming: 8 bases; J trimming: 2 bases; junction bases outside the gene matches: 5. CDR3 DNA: TGTGCCAGCGTGCCACAGGGGAACTATGGCTACACCTTC. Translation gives CASVPQGNYGYTF.

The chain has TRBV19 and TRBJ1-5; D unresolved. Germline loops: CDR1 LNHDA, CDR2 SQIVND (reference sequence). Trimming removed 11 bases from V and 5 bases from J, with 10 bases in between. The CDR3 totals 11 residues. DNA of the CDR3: TGTGCCTCGGGAAACGATCAGCCCCAGCATTTT. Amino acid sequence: CASGNDQPQHF.

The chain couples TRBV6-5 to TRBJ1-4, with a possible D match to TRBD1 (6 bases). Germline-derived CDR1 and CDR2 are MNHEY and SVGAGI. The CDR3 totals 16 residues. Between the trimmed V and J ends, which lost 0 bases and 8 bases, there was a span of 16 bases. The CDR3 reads CASSYSNGRGREKLFF. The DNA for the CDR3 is TGTGCCAGCAGTTACTCCAATGGCAGGGGAAGGGAAAAACTGTTTTTT.

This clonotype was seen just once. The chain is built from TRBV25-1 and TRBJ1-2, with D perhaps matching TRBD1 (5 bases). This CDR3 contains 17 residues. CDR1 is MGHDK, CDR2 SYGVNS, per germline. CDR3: CASGLPIKEGLDYGYTF. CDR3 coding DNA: TGTGCTAGTGGTTTGCCCATTAAGGAGGGGTTAGACTATGGCTACACCTTC.

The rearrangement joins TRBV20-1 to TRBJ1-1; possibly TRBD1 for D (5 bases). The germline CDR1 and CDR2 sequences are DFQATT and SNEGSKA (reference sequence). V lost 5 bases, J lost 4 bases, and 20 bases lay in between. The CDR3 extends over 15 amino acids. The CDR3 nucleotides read TGCAGTGCTCCTCCGGGACGGCGGACGACCACTGAAGCTTTCTTT. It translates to CSAPPGRRTTTEAFF.

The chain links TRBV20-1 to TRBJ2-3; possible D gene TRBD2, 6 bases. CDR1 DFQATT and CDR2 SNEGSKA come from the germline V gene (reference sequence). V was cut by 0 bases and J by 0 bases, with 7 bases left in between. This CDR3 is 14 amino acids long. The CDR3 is CSARDGGSTDTQYF. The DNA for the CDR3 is TGCAGTGCTAGAGATGGAGGGAGCACAGATACGCAGTATTTT.

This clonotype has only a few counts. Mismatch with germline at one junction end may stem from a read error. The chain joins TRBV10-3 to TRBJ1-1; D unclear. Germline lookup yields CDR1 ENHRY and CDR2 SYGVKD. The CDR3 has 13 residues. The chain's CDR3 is CASSFEGAAEAFF. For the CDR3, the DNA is TGTGCCAGCAGTTTCGAGGGAGCCGCTGAAGCTTTCTTT.

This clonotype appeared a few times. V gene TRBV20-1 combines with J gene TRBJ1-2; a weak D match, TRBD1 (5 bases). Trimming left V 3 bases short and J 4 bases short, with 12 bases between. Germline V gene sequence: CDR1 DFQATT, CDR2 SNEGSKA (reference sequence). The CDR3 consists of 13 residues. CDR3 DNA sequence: TGCAGTGCTAGCACGCAGGGTCCCTATGGCTACACCTTC. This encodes CSASTQGPYGYTF.

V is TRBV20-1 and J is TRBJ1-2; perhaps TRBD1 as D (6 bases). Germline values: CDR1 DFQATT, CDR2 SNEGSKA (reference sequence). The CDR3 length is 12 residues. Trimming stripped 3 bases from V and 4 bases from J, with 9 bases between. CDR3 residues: CSASEGGYGYTF. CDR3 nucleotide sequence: TGCAGTGCTAGCGAAGGGGGCTATGGCTACACCTTC.